The present T cell receptor (beta chain) was sequenced within a study of control samples from healthy donors and cancer patients. Sequencing was performed with immunoSEQ multiplex PCR; in TCRdb, only in-frame clones are kept and a portion is missing. Of about 140,000 clones in the sample, 80% to 90% are singletons; the top ten hold roughly 8.7%. This sequence was found in a woman aged 30 to 39 in good health. Sequenced input: blood.

CDR3 bases: TGTGCCAGCTTCCTACGGTCCGGTTTAACTGAAGCTTTCTTT. This gives the protein CASFLRSGLTEAFF. V is TRBV18 and J is TRBJ1-1; D ambiguous. CDR1 and CDR2 (germline): KGHSH, LQKENI. The CDR3 extends over 14 amino acids. V dropped 7 bases and J dropped 5 bases, with 17 bases sitting between them.